The 3 T cell receptor beta chains in this list originate from one sample, sequenced in a study of CD8+CD57+ T cells in acquired aplastic anemia. Genomic DNA provided the template from which TCR beta VDJ and CDR3 profiles were obtained. TCRdb re-called the reads through MiXCR, storing one row per CDR3 protein. The sample yields fewer than 300,000 distinct CDR3 sequences, around 82% seen once. Only patients with CD8+CD57+ cell expansion on flow cytometry were chosen for sequencing. Sequencing input: sorted CD4+, CD8+, or CD8+CD57+ T cells (not recorded which) from PBMCs. The origin of the receptors is a human donor with aplastic anemia.

The chain employs TRBV11-3 and TRBJ2-5; weak D call: TRBD1 (6 bases). Trimming took 5 bases from V and 9 from J, leaving 13 bases between them. The CDR3 sequence is 12 residues long. CDR1 SGHNT and CDR2 YENEEA come from the germline V gene. In DNA form, the CDR3 reads TGTGCCAGCAGCCTGACAGGCTCTTCCCAGTACTTC. This encodes CASSLTGSSQYF.

The chain couples TRBV11-3 to TRBJ2-7, with D perhaps TRBD1 or TRBD2 (5 bases each). In germline, CDR1 is SGHNT, CDR2 YENEEA. This CDR3 is 13 amino acids long. V lost 1 base and J 5 bases, leaving 9 bases between the germline ends. For the CDR3, the DNA is TGTGCCAGCAGCTTAGGCCGGGGCCACGAGCAGTACGTC. It specifies CASSLGRGHEQYV.

This rearrangement joins TRBV7-2 to TRBJ1-2; possible D gene TRBD1, 5 bases. From germline, CDR1 is SGHTA and CDR2 FQGNSA. The CDR3 totals 15 residues. The ends were cut back, 3 bases at V and 5 bases at J, with 16 bases in the middle. CDR3 sequence reads: CASSFRDGLVYGYTF. CDR3 in DNA: TGTGCCAGCAGCTTCCGGGACGGGCTCGTATATGGCTACACCTTC.